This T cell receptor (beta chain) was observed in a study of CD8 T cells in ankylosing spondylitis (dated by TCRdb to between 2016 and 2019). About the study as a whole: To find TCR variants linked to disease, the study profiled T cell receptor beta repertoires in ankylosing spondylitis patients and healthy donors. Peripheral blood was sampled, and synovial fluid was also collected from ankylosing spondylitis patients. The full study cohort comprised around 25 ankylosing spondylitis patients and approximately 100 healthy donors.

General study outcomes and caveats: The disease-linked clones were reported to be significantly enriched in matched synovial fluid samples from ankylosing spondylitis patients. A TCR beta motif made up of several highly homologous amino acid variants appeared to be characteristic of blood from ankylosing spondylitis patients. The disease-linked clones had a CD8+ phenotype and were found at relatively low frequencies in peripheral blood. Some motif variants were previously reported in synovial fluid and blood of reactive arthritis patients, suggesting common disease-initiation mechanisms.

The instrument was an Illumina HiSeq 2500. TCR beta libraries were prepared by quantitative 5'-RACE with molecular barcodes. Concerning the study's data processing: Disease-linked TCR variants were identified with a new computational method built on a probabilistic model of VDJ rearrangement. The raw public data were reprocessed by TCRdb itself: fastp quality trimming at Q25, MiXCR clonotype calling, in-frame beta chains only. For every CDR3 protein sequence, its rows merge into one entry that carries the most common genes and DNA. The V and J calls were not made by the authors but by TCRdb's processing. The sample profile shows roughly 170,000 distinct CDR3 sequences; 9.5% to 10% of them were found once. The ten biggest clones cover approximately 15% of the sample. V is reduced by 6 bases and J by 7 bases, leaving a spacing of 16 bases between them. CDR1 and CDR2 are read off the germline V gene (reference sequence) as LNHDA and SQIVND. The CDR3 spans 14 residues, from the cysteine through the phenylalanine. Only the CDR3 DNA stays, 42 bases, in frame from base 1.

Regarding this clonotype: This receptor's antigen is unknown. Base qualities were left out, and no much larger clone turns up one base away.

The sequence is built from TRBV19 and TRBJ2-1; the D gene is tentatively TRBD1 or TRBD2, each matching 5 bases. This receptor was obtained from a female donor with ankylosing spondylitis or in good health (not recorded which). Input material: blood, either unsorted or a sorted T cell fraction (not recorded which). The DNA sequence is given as TGTGCCAGTAGGGGTGGGACCAGCATGAATGAGCAGTTCTTC. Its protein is CASRGGTSMNEQFF.